Listed below are T cell receptor beta chains from one sample, sequenced in a study of T cells in Graves' hyperthyroidism and ophthalmopathy. MiXCR, run by TCRdb on the multiplex PCR reads, gives a single entry per CDR3 protein. The sample has about 400,000 distinct CDR3 sequences; 15% are singletons. The source material was blood. The receptors here all came from a woman in her sixties or seventies with Graves' ophthalmopathy. The CDR3 runs from the conserved cysteine through the conserved F or W. A D gene is named only where the DNA matches it firmly. A row's size may be missing; if present it is once, few, many or a size class.

v_gene: TRBV28; j_gene: TRBJ2-7; abundance: many; d_gene: TRBD2; CDR3aa: CASGGIVWPSGKVSEQYF; CDR3nt: TGTGCCAGCGGTGGGATTGTGTGGCCTAGCGGGAAAGTCAGCGAGCAGTACTTC
v_gene: TRBV27; j_gene: TRBJ2-7; abundance: many; d_gene: TRBD1; CDR3aa: CASSSGQGFGEQYF; CDR3nt: TGTGCCAGCAGTTCGGGACAGGGATTCGGCGAGCAGTACTTC
v_gene: TRBV7-9; j_gene: TRBJ2-1; abundance: few; d_gene: -; CDR3aa: CASGPGRTVNNEQFF; CDR3nt: TGTGCCAGCGGTCCCGGCCGGACAGTAAACAATGAGCAGTTCTTC
v_gene: TRBV20-1; j_gene: TRBJ2-7; abundance: -; d_gene: TRBD2; CDR3aa: CSAPVTSGRAGGNEQYF; CDR3nt: TGCAGTGCTCCTGTGACTAGCGGGAGGGCCGGAGGGAACGAGCAGTACTTC
v_gene: TRBV18; j_gene: TRBJ2-7; abundance: many; d_gene: -; CDR3aa: CASSPRNYQTYEQYF; CDR3nt: TGTGCCAGCTCTCCAAGAAACTACCAGACCTACGAGCAGTACTTC
v_gene: TRBV28; j_gene: TRBJ1-6; abundance: many; d_gene: TRBD1; CDR3aa: CASSLRDRESSPLHF; CDR3nt: TGTGCCAGCAGTTTGCGGGACAGGGAAAGTTCACCCCTCCACTTT
v_gene: TRBV9; j_gene: TRBJ2-4; abundance: once; d_gene: TRBD1; CDR3aa: CASSVTGGGGNIQYF; CDR3nt: TGTGCCAGCAGCGTAACAGGGGGTGGCGGAAACATTCAGTACTTC
v_gene: TRBV7-8; j_gene: TRBJ1-2; abundance: -; d_gene: -; CDR3aa: CASSLHPGPYGYTF; CDR3nt: TGTGCCAGCAGCTTACACCCGGGCCCCTATGGCTACACCTTC
v_gene: TRBV11-1; j_gene: TRBJ2-7; abundance: many; d_gene: TRBD2; CDR3aa: CASSLGLAGAYEQYF; CDR3nt: TGTGCCAGCAGCTTGGGCCTAGCGGGAGCCTACGAGCAGTACTTC
v_gene: TRBV7-3; j_gene: TRBJ2-6; abundance: few; d_gene: -; CDR3aa: CASSPFIRAGANVLTF; CDR3nt: TGTGCCAGCAGCCCGTTTATAAGGGCTGGGGCCAACGTCCTGACTTTC